This T cell receptor (beta chain) originates from a study of T cells in Graves' hyperthyroidism and ophthalmopathy. CDR1 and CDR2 (germline): GTSNPN, SVGIG (reference sequence). V gave up 8 bases and J gave up 7 bases, with 17 bases separating them. The CDR3 extends over 13 amino acids. This clonotype was observed at least ten times. PBMCs were derived from more than 8 ml fresh peripheral blood. Researchers amplified the TCR beta CDR3 regions from RNA transcripts. In the first-round RT-PCR of the TCR CDR3, the HTBI primer set was used. One entry per CDR3 protein, called by TCRdb with MiXCR from the multiplex PCR reads. The sample records 140,000 or so distinct CDR3 sequences, 22% being singletons.

Sequencing was performed on blood. This sequence originates from a woman between 45 and 65 years old with Graves' hyperthyroidism that later progressed to Graves' ophthalmopathy. The gene calls are TRBV30 and TRBJ2-2, with unresolved D. The CDR3 region is CAVPGKGIGELFF. CDR3 in DNA: TGTGCCGTGCCCGGCAAAGGGATCGGGGAGCTGTTTTTT.